These T cell receptor beta chains were read from a single sample in a study of cytomegalovirus exposure and HLA in healthy donors. Clones were read by immunoSEQ multiplex PCR, and TCRdb kept only the in-frame ones, dropping some. The data contain around 120,000 clones, approximately 90% of them singletons. Sequenced material: PBMCs. These receptors were obtained from a woman under 30 in good health and CMV-seronegative. Each CDR3 is given with its conserved first and last residue. D genes are given only for firm matches. Clone size, where shown, is once, few, many, or a class for clones that have expanded.

length	D	V	J	size	DNA	CDR3
16	TRBD1	TRBV2	TRBJ1-2	-	TGTGCCAGCAGTACCACAGGGGGTACAACTAACTATGGCTACACCTTC	CASSTTGGTTNYGYTF
16	-	TRBV7-3	TRBJ2-3	-	TGTGCCAGCAGCTTAGGCGGCGGGAACCCCGCAGATACGCAGTATTTT	CASSLGGGNPADTQYF
15	TRBD2	TRBV6-1	TRBJ2-2	-	TGTGCCAGCAGTCCGACTAGCGGGGGAACCGGGGAGCTGTTTTTT	CASSPTSGGTGELFF
14	TRBD1	TRBV7-3	TRBJ1-1	-	TGTGCCAGCGGTCAGGGGGGCAGGAACACTGAAGCTTTCTTT	CASGQGGRNTEAFF
13	TRBD2	TRBV6-5	TRBJ2-5	-	TGTGCCAGCAGTTACCTGGGGGGGGAGACCCAGTACTTC	CASSYLGGETQYF
12	TRBD2	TRBV6-1	TRBJ2-7	-	TGTGCCACCGAGGGAGGGTCCTACGAGCAGTACTTC	CATEGGSYEQYF
13	-	TRBV5-4	TRBJ1-1	-	TGTGCCAGCAGCTTCGACACGAACACTGAAGCTTTCTTT	CASSFDTNTEAFF
13	-	TRBV6-5	TRBJ1-1	-	TGTGCCAGTAAAAATGGGCTGAACACTGAAGCTTTCTTT	CASKNGLNTEAFF
13	-	TRBV7-8	TRBJ1-4	few	TGTGCCAGCACTTTAGGGGTGTATGAAAAACTGTTTTTT	CASTLGVYEKLFF
17	-	TRBV25-1	TRBJ2-3	-	TGTGCCAGCAGTGATACCGGTCTAGCGTCAAGGTCAGATACGCAGTATTTT	CASSDTGLASRSDTQYF
15	TRBD1	TRBV15	TRBJ2-3	-	TGTGCCACCAGCGGACGGGACAGGGGGCCAGATACGCAGTATTTT	CATSGRDRGPDTQYF
15	-	TRBV28	TRBJ1-1	-	TGTGCCAGCCGATTGGGCCGCCCGGGGGGGACTGAAGCTTTCTTT	CASRLGRPGGTEAFF
15	-	TRBV30	TRBJ2-2	-	TGTGCCTGTTTCTTAGGGGGGGCCTACACCGGGGAGCTGTTTTTT	CACFLGGAYTGELFF
15	TRBD1	TRBV6-6	TRBJ1-1	-	TGTGCCAGCGGATCGGACACAGGGGTGAACACTGAAGCTTTCTTT	CASGSDTGVNTEAFF
20	TRBD2	TRBV4-3	TRBJ2-5	-	TGCGCCAGCAGCCAAGATCCGGTTAACGGGGCGGGAGGGTACCAAGAGACCCAGTACTTC	CASSQDPVNGAGGYQETQYF
14	-	TRBV18	TRBJ1-4	once	TGTGCCAGCTCGCACGGGACTCTTAATGAAAAACTGTTTTTT	CASSHGTLNEKLFF
14	-	TRBV6-5	TRBJ2-7	-	TGTGCCAGCAGTTACCAGGCGGGGTCCTACGAGCAGTACTTC	CASSYQAGSYEQYF
17	TRBD2	TRBV5-4	TRBJ2-5	-	TGTGCCAGCAGCTGGCGGGGGGGCGCGGAACATCAAGAGACCCAGTACTTC	CASSWRGGAEHQETQYF
13	-	TRBV14	TRBJ2-1	-	TGTGCCAGCAGCGTACGGACACCGGGTGAGCAGTTCTTC	CASSVRTPGEQFF
13	-	TRBV30	TRBJ1-3	-	TGTGCCTGGAGGGGAGTCTCTGGAAACACCGTATATTTT	CAWRGVSGNTVYF
15	TRBD2	TRBV28	TRBJ2-3	-	TGTGCCAGCAGTTTACTAGCGGGAGGCACAGATACGCAGTATTTT	CASSLLAGGTDTQYF
15	-	TRBV11-2	TRBJ1-6	-	TGTGCCAGCAGGCCCCTCCGGGGAGCAAATTCACCCCTCCACTTT	CASRPLRGANSPLHF
14	TRBD1	TRBV18	TRBJ2-7	-	TGTGCCAGCTCACCGGACAGGAGCTCCTACGAGCAGTACTTC	CASSPDRSSYEQYF
15	TRBD1	TRBV4-3	TRBJ2-7	-	TGCGCCAGCAGCCAAGGCCGGACAGGGACCTACGAGCAGTACTTC	CASSQGRTGTYEQYF
15	TRBD2	TRBV2	TRBJ2-7	-	TGTGCCAGCAGTGAACGGCGGGGGGAAACCTACGAGCAGTACTTC	CASSERRGETYEQYF
12	TRBD1	TRBV28	TRBJ1-2	-	TGTGCCAGCAACCAGGGGGCTCGTGGCTACACCTTC	CASNQGARGYTF
19	TRBD1	TRBV7-8	TRBJ1-3	-	TGTGCCAGCAGCTCCAAAACCCAAGACAGGGCCTACTCTGGAAACACCATATATTTT	CASSSKTQDRAYSGNTIYF
16	TRBD1	TRBV7-2	TRBJ1-5	-	TGTGCCAGCAGCTCTCGGACAGGGGGCATTAATCAGCCCCAGCATTTT	CASSSRTGGINQPQHF
15	-	TRBV19	TRBJ1-1	few	TGTGCCAGTACGGTCGCAGGGCTACGGAACACTGAAGCTTTCTTT	CASTVAGLRNTEAFF
15	TRBD2	TRBV28	TRBJ2-5	-	TGTGCCAGCAGCCAAAGACTAGCGGGGCAAGAGACCCAGTACTTC	CASSQRLAGQETQYF
15	TRBD2	TRBV5-1	TRBJ2-5	-	TGCGCCAGCAGCTTGGAGGCTAGCGGGGTCAAGACCCAGTACTTC	CASSLEASGVKTQYF
13	-	TRBV28	TRBJ1-2	-	TGTGCCAGCAGTTTTAACACCCGCTATGGCTACACCTTC	CASSFNTRYGYTF
15	TRBD2	TRBV27	TRBJ2-7	-	TGTGCCAGCAGTTTCGAAGCGGGAGGGCCCTACGAGCAGTACTTC	CASSFEAGGPYEQYF
15	TRBD2	TRBV5-1	TRBJ2-7	-	TGCGCCAGCAGCCCGCTGAGCGGGGGTTCGAGCGAGCAGTACTTC	CASSPLSGGSSEQYF
13	-	TRBV6-1	TRBJ1-1	-	TGTGCCAGCAGTGGCCAGGGGAACACTGAAGCTTTCTTT	CASSGQGNTEAFF
12	TRBD1	TRBV6-1	TRBJ1-2	-	TGTGCCAGCACTGTGGGGACAGATGGCTACACCTTC	CASTVGTDGYTF
16	-	TRBV4-1	TRBJ2-3	-	TGCGCCAGCAGCCAAGAGCTTAGTTTAGGAGGAGATACGCAGTATTTT	CASSQELSLGGDTQYF
17	TRBD1	TRBV19	TRBJ1-5	-	TGTGCCAGTAGTACCTACCGGGACAGGGGACGCAATCAGCCCCAGCATTTT	CASSTYRDRGRNQPQHF
15	TRBD1	TRBV2	TRBJ2-5	-	TGTGCCAGCAGTGAAGGGCCAGGGGGCGCGGGGACCCAGTACTTC	CASSEGPGGAGTQYF
13	TRBD1	TRBV5-1	TRBJ1-1	-	TGCGCCAGCACCGGACAGGGGAACACTGAAGCTTTCTTT	CASTGQGNTEAFF
15	-	TRBV19	TRBJ2-1	-	TGTGCCAGTAGTTGGTACAGGGATTTTGGCAATGAGCAGTTCTTC	CASSWYRDFGNEQFF
15	TRBD1	TRBV6-5	TRBJ2-7	-	TGTGCCAGCAGGCCTTCGGGACAGGGGGCGTACGAGCAGTACTTC	CASRPSGQGAYEQYF
15	-	TRBV27	TRBJ2-7	-	TGTGCCAGCAGTTCCTCGACAGGGAGGCGCTACGAGCAGTACTTC	CASSSSTGRRYEQYF
14	-	TRBV6-6	TRBJ2-1	-	TGTGCCAGCAACTTCGGGGAAGGGTCCAATGAGCAGTTCTTC	CASNFGEGSNEQFF
14	-	TRBV30	TRBJ1-1	-	TGTGCCTGGACCGCCGGGGTTTGGAACACTGAAGCTTTCTTT	CAWTAGVWNTEAFF
17	TRBD2	TRBV4-3	TRBJ2-3	-	TGCGCCAGCAGCCAAGAGTTCAGCGGGACCGTCACAGATACGCAGTATTTT	CASSQEFSGTVTDTQYF
13	-	TRBV5-8	TRBJ2-5	-	TGTGCCAGCAGCTCACTCTTCGAAGAGACCCAGTACTTC	CASSSLFEETQYF
12	TRBD2	TRBV2	TRBJ2-3	-	TGTGCCAGCAGTCGACTAGCGGATACGCAGTATTTT	CASSRLADTQYF
15	-	TRBV5-1	TRBJ2-7	-	TGCGCCAGCAGCCCGGGGGACGGAGACCTAAGGGGGCAGTACTTC	CASSPGDGDLRGQYF
14	-	TRBV6-6	TRBJ2-1	once	TGTGCCAGCAGTTACTCGTCCGTCGTCGGTGAGCAGTTCTTC	CASSYSSVVGEQFF
13	-	TRBV9	TRBJ1-3	once	TGTGCCAGCAGCCGGGCGGGGGGAAACACCATATATTTT	CASSRAGGNTIYF
19	TRBD1	TRBV7-3	TRBJ2-2	-	TGTGCCAGCAGCTCACCAGGAATACCGGGACAGGGGTACACCGGGGAGCTGTTTTTT	CASSSPGIPGQGYTGELFF
15	-	TRBV4-3	TRBJ2-7	-	TGCGCCAGCAGCCAAGAACCTACGGGAGCGGGCGAGCAGTACTTC	CASSQEPTGAGEQYF
12	TRBD1	TRBV25-1	TRBJ1-1	-	TGTGCCAGCAATTCCGGACAGGGTCGGGTTTTCTTT	CASNSGQGRVFF